These 27 T cell receptor beta chains came from one sample sequenced in a study of shared clonotypes between healthy human individuals (dated by TCRdb to about 2020). The library was made by the immunoSEQ multiplex PCR assay. The source is immuneACCESS, and TCRdb retained only in-frame sequences with V and J called. Part of the clones is not carried over; for the studies checked, unresolved V genes explain less than half of this, and the remainder is unexplained. The table for this sample lists about 2.1 million clones; roughly 95% of them were counted only once. The ten top clones hold 1.5% to 2% of the sample. CD8 naive samples were CD45RO-negative cells positively selected for CCR7, giving a CD45RA+CCR7+ population that excluded TemRA cells. Material: naive CD8+ T cells from PBMCs. What this sample's cell subset or site label stands for: CD45RA+CCR7+. These receptors were obtained from a man younger than 30 in good health. Some clones in this sample may be carry-over from other donors' samples.

This sequence joins TRBV28 and TRBJ2-5, with 12 bases aligning to TRBD2. V gave up 6 bases and J gave up 2 bases; unmatched junction bases: 16. CDR1 and CDR2 from the germline V gene are MDHEN and SYDVKM. The CDR3 extends over 19 amino acids. CDR3 sequence reads: CASRQLAGGAGKPQETQYF. Written as DNA, the CDR3 is TGTGCCAGCAGACAACTAGCGGGAGGAGCTGGAAAACCTCAAGAGACCCAGTACTTC.

V usage is TRBV10-1 and J usage is TRBJ2-7; D gene ambiguous. CDR1 and CDR2 (germline): WNHNN, SYGVQD (reference sequence). V lost 3 bases to trimming and J lost 6 bases, with 6 bases between them. This CDR3 has 11 amino acids. The CDR3 sequence is CASSDGGEQYF. Here the CDR3 DNA reads TGCGCCAGCAGTGATGGTGGCGAGCAGTACTTC.

This sequence joins TRBV5-1 and TRBJ2-5; TRBD2 matches at 10 bases. The ends lost 4 bases at V and 5 bases at J; junction bases unmatched: 5. The CDR3 is 14 residues long. Germline loops: CDR1 SGHRS, CDR2 YFSETQ. CDR3 bases: TGCGCCAGCAGCCCGGGACTAGCGTTGGAGACCCAGTACTTC. The encoded protein is CASSPGLALETQYF.

The V and J genes are TRBV27 and TRBJ2-1; no definite D call. Trimming pared 2 bases from V and 0 bases from J, leaving 11 bases between. This CDR3 comprises 16 residues. Looked up from germline, CDR1 is MNHEY and CDR2 is SMNVEV (reference sequence). The CDR3 nucleotides are TGTGCCAGCAGTTTAACCCCATGGGGCTCCTACAATGAGCAGTTCTTC. Translation gives CASSLTPWGSYNEQFF.

Comment on this clone: Other nucleotide sequences from this sample produce the same CDR3. This chain links TRBV27 with TRBJ2-1, with TRBD2 identical over 12 bases. Germline V gene sequence: CDR1 MNHEY, CDR2 SMNVEV (reference sequence). V lost 5 bases and J lost 2; bases outside the gene matches: 4. There are 16 residues in the CDR3. The CDR3: CASSTRTSGTYNEQFF. In nucleotides, the CDR3 is TGTGCCAGCAGTACCAGGACTAGCGGGACCTACAATGAGCAGTTCTTC.

The chain is built from TRBV11-2 and TRBJ2-1; no definite D call. The CDR3 sequence is 14 residues long. The V end was cut by 4 bases, the J end by 2 bases, with 9 bases between. Germline values: CDR1 SGHAT, CDR2 FQNNGV. The CDR3 coding sequence is TGTGCCAGCAGCTCACGGACGGCCTACAATGAGCAGTTCTTC. Protein: CASSSRTAYNEQFF.

This rearrangement joins TRBV10-3 to TRBJ2-7; 9 nucleotides align to TRBD1. With V trimmed by 2 bases and J by 0 bases, 8 bases remained unmatched. This CDR3 is 17 amino acids long. CDR1 is ENHRY, CDR2 SYGVKD, per germline. The CDR3 spells CAISESGGTGFSYEQYF. The CDR3 DNA reads TGTGCCATCAGTGAGAGCGGCGGGACAGGGTTCTCCTACGAGCAGTACTTC.

V usage is TRBV28 and J usage is TRBJ1-3; the match to TRBD1 covers 7 bases. The J segment lost 2 bases and the V segment lost 6 bases, leaving 7 bases of the junction unmatched. CDR3 length equals 15 residues. Germline V gives CDR1 MDHEN, CDR2 SYDVKM. In DNA, the CDR3 is TGTGCCAGCAGGTTGGACAGGACGACTGGAAACACCATATATTTT. As protein: CASRLDRTTGNTIYF.

The genes are TRBV9 and TRBJ1-1; D is unresolved. The CDR3 is 13 amino acids. The germline CDR1 and CDR2 sequences are SGDLS and YYNGEE. V was clipped by 5 bases and J by 7 bases, with 15 bases between them. CDR3 bases: TGTGCCAGCAGTCAAGGGCCGGGAAATGAAGCTTTCTTT. Residues: CASSQGPGNEAFF.

V is TRBV11-3 and J is TRBJ2-1, with 11 positions matching TRBD1. CDR1 and CDR2 from the germline V gene are SGHNT and YENEEA. Trimming at V came to 4 bases and at J to 5 bases, leaving 7 bases not matched to a gene. The CDR3 contains 16 residues. CDR3 protein: CASSSLKGQGDNEQFF. The CDR3 nucleotides read TGTGCCAGCAGCTCCCTGAAGGGACAGGGGGACAATGAGCAGTTCTTC.

The count of this clone is one. The CDR3 coding sequence is TGCGCCAGCAGCCATAGTAGACAGGAGATCCAAGAGACCCAGTACTTC. Protein sequence: CASSHSRQEIQETQYF. This sequence joins TRBV4-1 and TRBJ2-5; a possible D gene is TRBD1 (6 bases). This CDR3 has 16 residues. Trimming stripped 3 bases from V and 1 base from J, with 15 bases between. Germline-derived CDR1 and CDR2 are MGHRA and YSYEKL.

V gene TRBV11-2 combines with J gene TRBJ2-1, with TRBD2 matching 14 bases. Germline V gives CDR1 SGHAT, CDR2 FQNNGV. This CDR3 has 16 amino acids. After removal of 4 bases from V and 9 bases from J, the junction contained 8 bases not matched to a gene. In nucleotides, the CDR3 is TGTGCCAGCAGCTCACCAGGAGGACTAGCGGGAGGTGAGCAGTTCTTC. Translation: CASSSPGGLAGGEQFF.

The chain recombines TRBV4-3 with TRBJ1-1, with D hard to call. The CDR3 extends over 18 amino acids. Trimming stripped 1 base from V and 1 base from J, with 19 bases between. Germline CDR1 reads LGHNA; CDR2 reads YSLEER. The CDR3 is CASSQGTSPSERNTEAFF. The CDR3 nucleotides read TGCGCCAGCAGCCAAGGAACTAGCCCGTCGGAGCGGAACACTGAAGCTTTCTTT.

The chain employs TRBV21-1 and TRBJ2-7; TRBD1, the table's D call, was not compared with the DNA. TRBV21-1 is a listed pseudogene. The CDR3 has 15 residues. CDR3 amino acids: CASSNDRGIPYEQYF. The CDR3 DNA sequence: TGTGCCAGCAGCAACGACAGGGGTATCCCCTACGAGCAGTACTTC.

The chain joins TRBV6-5 to TRBJ1-5; D is unclear. CDR1 is MNHEY and CDR2 is SVGAGI in the germline V gene. CDR3 length: 13 residues. The V end lost 7 bases, the J end lost 4 bases, and 11 bases lay between the germline ends. The CDR3, as DNA: TGTGCCAGCACCGACGGCGGTAATCAGCCCCAGCATTTT. Protein sequence: CASTDGGNQPQHF.

The J gene is TRBJ2-2, the V gene TRBV7-7, with 7 positions matching TRBD2. V gave up 5 bases and J gave up 4 bases; unmatched junction bases: 4. The CDR3 length is 14 residues. Looked up from germline, CDR1 is SSHAT and CDR2 is FNYEAQ (reference sequence). Here the CDR3 DNA reads TGTGCCAGCAGCCTCTCGGGGGGCACCGGGGAGCTGTTTTTT. Protein product: CASSLSGGTGELFF.

The genes are TRBV28 and TRBJ1-1, with D hard to call. The CDR3 runs 12 residues. With 2 bases removed from V and 6 bases from J, the gap between germline ends came to 7 bases. Germline CDR1 MDHEN, CDR2 SYDVKM. CDR3 region: CASSLPPAEAFF. CDR3 sequence (DNA): TGTGCCAGCAGTTTACCGCCGGCTGAAGCTTTCTTT.

The rearrangement joins TRBV5-1 to TRBJ2-7, with a weak D call TRBD2 (5 bases). The CDR3 totals 14 residues. V was clipped by 3 bases and J by 3 bases, with 13 bases between them. Germline V gene sequence: CDR1 SGHRS, CDR2 YFSETQ. CDR3 region: CASSSDYNGYEQYF. For the CDR3, the DNA is TGCGCCAGCAGCTCTGACTACAACGGCTACGAGCAGTACTTC.

The rearrangement joins TRBV11-2 to TRBJ2-7; D is possibly TRBD1 (5 bases). The CDR3 has 17 amino acids. V was pared by 3 bases and J by 1 base, with 19 bases between. CDR1 is SGHAT and CDR2 is FQNNGV in the germline V gene. In DNA form, the CDR3 reads TGTGCCAGCAGCTTGACCCCCATCAGGGAAAGGTCCTACGAGCAGTACTTC. It codes for CASSLTPIRERSYEQYF.

The chain combines TRBV9 with TRBJ2-1, with a weak D call TRBD1 (5 bases). CDR1 and CDR2 (germline): SGDLS, YYNGEE. Trimming cost V 0 bases and J 0 bases, with 10 bases left between them. The CDR3 is 16 residues long. DNA of the CDR3: TGTGCCAGCAGCGTAGTGGGGCTATTCTCCTACAATGAGCAGTTCTTC. Translating gives CASSVVGLFSYNEQFF.

The chain is built from TRBV4-1 and TRBJ2-3; the match to TRBD2 covers 7 bases. This CDR3 is 17 amino acids long. J was trimmed by 4 bases and V by 3 bases; bases with no gene match: 13. Germline CDR1 and CDR2: MGHRA and YSYEKL. This CDR3 is CASSHSSGRALADTQYF. The CDR3 coding sequence is TGCGCCAGCAGCCATAGTAGTGGGAGGGCCCTCGCAGATACGCAGTATTTT.

This clone has a single count. V usage is TRBV7-6 and J usage is TRBJ1-2, with D uncertain. Germline CDR1 SGHVS, CDR2 FNYEAQ. This CDR3 spans 15 amino acids. The germline V and J ends were trimmed by 4 bases and 6 bases, with 18 bases remaining between them. CDR3 in DNA: TGTGCCAGCAGCTCAGAAAGGACCGTCAGCCATGGCTACACCTTC. The encoded protein is CASSSERTVSHGYTF.

The CDR3 protein is CASSSSWTQGRAEAFF. In DNA, the CDR3 is TGTGCCAGCAGTTCCTCCTGGACCCAGGGGCGAGCTGAAGCTTTCTTT. The V gene is TRBV28, the J gene TRBJ1-1; D is possibly TRBD1 (6 bases). The CDR3 totals 16 residues. CDR1 and CDR2 from the germline V gene are MDHEN and SYDVKM. V dropped 4 bases and J dropped 6 bases, with 21 bases sitting between them.

The CDR3 protein is CSAVGGTTGNTIYF. In nucleotides, the CDR3 is TGCAGCGCCGTGGGGGGGACCACTGGAAACACCATATATTTT. V gene TRBV29-1 combines with J gene TRBJ1-3; TRBD1 might be the D (5 bases). This CDR3 has 14 residues. Trimming left V 7 bases short and J 2 bases short, with 15 bases between. In germline, CDR1 is SQVTM, CDR2 ANQGSEA.

V and J are TRBV27 and TRBJ2-7; tentatively, D is TRBD1 (5 bases). The CDR3 covers 14 residues. In germline, CDR1 is MNHEY, CDR2 SMNVEV (reference sequence). Trimming took off 7 bases at V and 0 bases at J, with 13 bases between the two ends. DNA for the CDR3: TGTGCCAGCACTTCATTAGACAGCTCCTACGAGCAGTACTTC. Translating it yields CASTSLDSSYEQYF.

The chain recombines TRBV27 with TRBJ2-1; D might be TRBD2 (6 bases). Germline lookup yields CDR1 MNHEY and CDR2 SMNVEV (reference sequence). The V and J ends lost 0 bases and 4 bases respectively, with 13 bases between them. The CDR3 totals 16 residues. CDR3 DNA sequence: TGTGCCAGCAGTTTATCCCCCGGAGGGGATTACAATGAGCAGTTCTTC. This codes for CASSLSPGGDYNEQFF.

J is TRBJ2-1 and V is TRBV5-1; no clear D gene. V was pared by 3 bases and J by 4 bases, with 8 bases between. The germline V gene encodes CDR1 SGHRS and CDR2 YFSETQ. There are 13 residues in the CDR3. DNA of the CDR3: TGCGCCAGCAGCTCCACTCAATACAATGAGCAGTTCTTC. Its translation is CASSSTQYNEQFF.